A selection of T cell receptor beta chains follows, all from one sample in a study of T-cell reconstitution after alpha-beta-depleted transplantation in children. TCRdb reprocessed the PCR reads with MiXCR, giving one entry per CDR3 protein. The sample has hundreds of thousands of distinct CDR3 sequences; over 9.5% are singletons. This material consisted of PBMCs from the stem cell graft donor, taken from the stem cell graft. The receptors stem from a human donor who donated a stem cell graft to a child with acute myeloid leukemia. The CDR3 runs from the conserved cysteine through the conserved F or W. D genes are given only for firm matches. Size tells how often a clone was seen (once, few, many) or the class of an expanded clone, and some rows leave it out.

v_gene,j_gene,abundance,len,d_gene,CDR3nt,CDR3aa
TRBV28,TRBJ2-3,many,14,NA,TGTGCCAGCAGTTTTGGGTCCTTCACAGATACGCAGTATTTT,CASSFGSFTDTQYF
TRBV5-1,TRBJ2-5,few,15,NA,TGCGCCAGCAGCTCCAGGGGAGCCAGCCAAGAGACCCAGTACTTC,CASSSRGASQETQYF
TRBV5-1,TRBJ1-5,few,15,NA,TGCGCCAGCAGCTGGACGGGGGGTTCCAATCAGCCCCAGCATTTT,CASSWTGGSNQPQHF
TRBV20-1,TRBJ2-3,NA,14,TRBD2,TGCAGTGCTAGACCCGCGGGAGGCGGAGATACGCAGTATTTT,CSARPAGGGDTQYF
TRBV2,TRBJ2-5,many,15,TRBD2,TGTGCCAGCAGTGAATGGCTAGCGGCCCAAGAGACCCAGTACTTC,CASSEWLAAQETQYF
TRBV2,TRBJ1-2,NA,12,NA,TGTGCCAGCACTTCCCCCGGTTATGGCTACACCTTC,CASTSPGYGYTF
TRBV6-1,TRBJ1-5,few,17,NA,TGTGCCAGCAGCCGCGGAGCATTGACTGCTACCCATCAGCCCCAGCATTTT,CASSRGALTATHQPQHF
TRBV15,TRBJ2-3,many,16,TRBD2,TGTGCCACCAGCAGAGATAGGGCGGGAGGCTGGGATACGCAGTATTTT,CATSRDRAGGWDTQYF
TRBV5-1,TRBJ1-5,few,14,TRBD1,TGCGCCAGCAGCACGACAGGGGACAAACAGCCCCAGCATTTT,CASSTTGDKQPQHF
TRBV13,TRBJ2-3,few,13,TRBD2,TGTGCCAGCAGCCGGGAGGCAGGGGATACGCAGTATTTT,CASSREAGDTQYF
TRBV29-1,TRBJ2-3,many,17,NA,TGCAGCGTCGGTTGGGGGGGCTCAGGTTCCAACACAGATACGCAGTATTTT,CSVGWGGSGSNTDTQYF
TRBV7-8,TRBJ1-5,many,15,NA,TGTGCCAGCAGCTCCACACCCGATAGCAATCAGCCCCAGCATTTT,CASSSTPDSNQPQHF
TRBV7-2,TRBJ2-1,few,13,NA,TGTGCCAGCAGCCCGTTAAGCCAGAATGAGCAGTTCTTC,CASSPLSQNEQFF
TRBV15,TRBJ2-1,few,12,NA,TGTGCCACCAGCAGGGGTTTGGGTGAGCAGTTCTTC,CATSRGLGEQFF
TRBV28,TRBJ2-7,NA,13,TRBD2,TGTGCCACCCAGAGGTCTAGCGGGGCCCTCTCGGACTTC,CATQRSSGALSDF
TRBV20-1,TRBJ2-7,NA,15,NA,TGCAGTGCTAGAGACTTATCCGGGCTCGCCTACGAGCAGTACTTC,CSARDLSGLAYEQYF
TRBV7-9,TRBJ1-6,NA,13,NA,TGTGCCAGCAGCTCCGACAGGCCTTCACCCCTCCACTTT,CASSSDRPSPLHF
TRBV2,TRBJ2-5,NA,17,TRBD2,TGTGACAGCCTCACCAGGCGAACTAGCGGAGGGTCGGAGACCCAGTACTTC,CDSLTRRTSGGSETQYF
TRBV7-2,TRBJ2-7,many,16,NA,TGTGCCAGCAGCAGCACCGATAGCTCCCTTCTCTACGAGCAGTACTTC,CASSSTDSSLLYEQYF
TRBV6-6,TRBJ2-3,NA,10,NA,TGTGCCAGCAAAACAGATACGCAGTATTTT,CASKTDTQYF
TRBV7-8,TRBJ2-7,many,17,NA,TGTGCCAGCAGCCTCATAGGGGGCAGGGCGGGACGATACGAGCAGTACTTC,CASSLIGGRAGRYEQYF
TRBV28,TRBJ1-2,NA,13,NA,TGTGCCAGCAGTTTCACCGGAACCTATGGCTACACCTTC,CASSFTGTYGYTF
TRBV12-3/TRBV12-4,TRBJ2-1,NA,15,NA,TGTGCCAGCAGTGCCCTAGGGGCCCTCATTCGTGAGCAGTTCTTC,CASSALGALIREQFF
TRBV20-1,TRBJ1-5,NA,13,NA,TGCAGTGTTCCGGGAGACCCGGGTCAGCCCCAGCATTTT,CSVPGDPGQPQHF
TRBV3-1,TRBJ1-1,few,14,NA,TGTGCCAGCAGCCAACGGGGGGGAGGCGCTGAAGCTTTCTTT,CASSQRGGGAEAFF
TRBV30,TRBJ2-7,few,11,NA,TGTGCCTGGCAAATCTCCTACGAGCAGTACTTC,CAWQISYEQYF
TRBV10-2,TRBJ1-5,NA,14,NA,TGCGCCAGCAGTGACCCCGGGGAGGGGCAGCCCCAGCATTTT,CASSDPGEGQPQHF
TRBV20-1,TRBJ1-4,few,15,TRBD1,TGCAGTGCTTCCCGTACAGGGGGACAAGGTGAAAAACTGTTTTTT,CSASRTGGQGEKLFF
TRBV20-1,TRBJ2-7,few,12,TRBD2,TGCAGTGCTTCCGGGGGGGACTACGAGCAGTACTTC,CSASGGDYEQYF
TRBV7-2,TRBJ2-2,few,15,NA,TGTGCCAGCAGCTATTCGCCCGGGACACCCGGGGAGCTGTTTTTT,CASSYSPGTPGELFF
TRBV6-2/TRBV6-3,TRBJ2-7,NA,20,TRBD2,TGTGCCAGCAGTTACTCGGCCGGACTAGCGGGAGGGCCGCGGTCTTACGAGCAGTACTTC,CASSYSAGLAGGPRSYEQYF
TRBV24-1,TRBJ2-1,NA,15,NA,TGTGCCACCAGTGATAGGGCGGGCTCCTACAATGAGCAGTTCTTC,CATSDRAGSYNEQFF
TRBV20-1,TRBJ1-3,many,15,NA,TGCAGTGCTAGCCCCGTGGGGGCGCCCGGAAACACCATATATTTT,CSASPVGAPGNTIYF
TRBV20-1,TRBJ2-2,NA,15,TRBD1,TGCAGTGCCTCCATCAACAGGGGAAACACCGGGGAGCTGTTTTTT,CSASINRGNTGELFF
TRBV20-1,TRBJ2-3,few,17,NA,TGCAGTGCTAGCAAATCTCTAGGGGAACCTAGCACAGATACGCAGTATTTT,CSASKSLGEPSTDTQYF
TRBV20-1,TRBJ1-1,few,14,NA,TGCAGTGCTAGAGTAGTAGGGGTGAACACTGAAGCTTTCTTT,CSARVVGVNTEAFF
TRBV15,TRBJ2-1,NA,13,TRBD2,TGTGCCACCAGCAGCGGGACTAGTTATGAGCAGTTCTTC,CATSSGTSYEQFF
TRBV6-5,TRBJ2-5,NA,12,TRBD2,TGTGCCAGCGGGGGGGGTCTGGAGACCCAGTACTTC,CASGGGLETQYF
TRBV30,TRBJ2-1,NA,14,NA,TGTGCCTGCGCTACCGGGGCCCTTGGGAATGAGCAGTTCTTC,CACATGALGNEQFF
TRBV7-2,TRBJ2-2,many,13,NA,TGTGCCAGCAACCAGGAGGGCTTCGGGGAGCTGTTTTTT,CASNQEGFGELFF
TRBV19,TRBJ2-1,many,12,NA,TGTGCCAGTAGTATAGGTACGAGTGAGCAGTTCTTC,CASSIGTSEQFF
TRBV7-2,TRBJ2-7,many,14,TRBD2,TGTGCCAGCAGCCACCCCGGGACTAGAAACGAGCAGTACTTC,CASSHPGTRNEQYF
TRBV27,TRBJ2-1,many,15,TRBD2,TGTGCCAGCAGTTCCCTAGCGGGAGGGGAGAGGGAGCAGTTCTTC,CASSSLAGGEREQFF
TRBV28,TRBJ2-7,many,14,TRBD1,TGTGCCAGCAGAACCGGGACAGGAGCCTACGAGCAGTACTTC,CASRTGTGAYEQYF
TRBV20-1,TRBJ1-5,few,17,TRBD1,TGCAGTGCTAGAGGCGACAGGGGGCCAGGTTACGATCAGCCCCAGCATTTT,CSARGDRGPGYDQPQHF
TRBV20-1,TRBJ2-3,many,12,NA,TGCAGTCAGGGCGGGAGCACAGATACGCAGTATTTT,CSQGGSTDTQYF